The text below deals with one T cell receptor beta chain. No antigen is known for it. The record originates from a study of cytomegalovirus exposure and HLA in healthy donors. CDR1 is MNHEY, CDR2 SMNVEV, per germline (reference sequence). V lost 4 bases and J 4 bases, leaving 11 bases between the germline ends. The CDR3 is made up of 14 amino acids. Use of 60 Vbeta and 13 Jbeta primers characterized the PCR. TCRdb's copy holds only in-frame clones and misses some; the assay was immunoSEQ multiplex PCR. The data show some 150,000 clones, roughly 85% seen once. Study conclusions and caveats: Differences between HLA loci emerged in a later analysis of TCR association rates, with DRB1 most and HLA-C fewest. Across donors, sequencing depth was assumed by presence/absence analyses to be roughly uniform.

The sample comprised PBMCs. The chain combines TRBV27 with TRBJ1-5; D ambiguous. This clonotype originated in a young woman in good health and CMV-seronegative. The CDR3, as DNA: TGTGCCAGCAGTTCGCGTATACGGAATCAGCCCCAGCATTTT. Its translation: CASSSRIRNQPQHF.